The rows below give T cell receptor beta chains drawn from one sample of a study of T cells after yellow fever vaccination. A single record per CDR3 protein comes from TCRdb applying MiXCR to the 5' RACE reads. The table lists 250,000 to 400,000 distinct CDR3 sequences, over 4% of them singletons. Sequenced here: PBMCs, sampled 5 days after the yellow fever booster vaccination. The receptors shown here come from a man aged 18 to 30 who received the YFV17D yellow fever vaccine. Each CDR3 is given with its conserved first and last residue. Fields, in order: D gene, V gene, clone size, J gene, CDR3 protein, CDR3 DNA. D genes are given only for firm matches. Not every row has a clone size; where given, it reads once, few, many or a size class.

.,TRBV20-1,.,TRBJ1-2,CSAGAAFPSNYGYTF,TGCAGTGCGGGGGCCGCCTTTCCATCTAACTATGGCTACACCTTC
.,TRBV7-2,few,TRBJ2-1,CASSLFFSNEQFF,TGTGCCAGCAGCTTATTCTTCTCCAATGAGCAGTTCTTC
.,TRBV12-3/TRBV12-4,many,TRBJ1-3,CASSHPAGTEGNTIYF,TGTGCCAGCAGCCATCCCGCCGGGACTGAAGGAAACACCATATATTTT
.,TRBV6-2/TRBV6-3,few,TRBJ2-2,CAIRGSNTGELFF,TGTGCCATCCGCGGATCGAACACCGGGGAGCTGTTTTTT
.,TRBV7-2,.,TRBJ1-3,CASSPRGNRLGDTIYF,TGTGCCAGCAGCCCTCGGGGGAATCGGTTGGGGGACACCATATATTTT
.,TRBV25-1,few,TRBJ1-1,CASNRGDTEAFF,TGTGCCAGCAACCGAGGGGACACTGAAGCTTTCTTT
.,TRBV18,few,TRBJ2-2,CASSPSPYTGELFF,TGTGCCAGCTCACCAAGTCCATACACCGGGGAGCTGTTTTTT
.,TRBV4-3,.,TRBJ2-6,CASSQDVATYSGANVLTF,TGCGCCAGCAGCCAAGATGTGGCCACCTACTCTGGGGCCAACGTCCTGACTTTC
TRBD1,TRBV7-2,few,TRBJ2-1,CASSRTGNTYNEQFF,TGTGCCAGCAGCAGGACAGGGAATACCTACAATGAGCAGTTCTTC
TRBD1,TRBV4-3,.,TRBJ1-5,CASSRGTANQPQHF,TGCGCCAGCAGCCGAGGGACAGCTAATCAGCCCCAGCATTTT
TRBD2,TRBV5-1,many,TRBJ2-7,CASSYSGVSYEQYF,TGCGCCAGCAGCTATAGCGGGGTTTCCTACGAGCAGTACTTC
TRBD2,TRBV2,.,TRBJ2-3,CASRTIAGRQYF,TGTGCCAGCAGGACGATAGCGGGGCGCCAGTATTTT
.,TRBV6-6,few,TRBJ2-7,CASRTGYSYEQYF,TGTGCCAGCAGGACAGGCTATAGCTACGAGCAGTACTTC
.,TRBV4-2,few,TRBJ2-3,CASSQQTDPFTDTQYF,TGTGCCAGCAGCCAACAGACAGACCCCTTCACAGATACGCAGTATTTT
.,TRBV7-9,.,TRBJ2-5,CASSDQTEQETQYF,TGTGCCAGCAGCGACCAGACGGAGCAAGAGACCCAGTACTTC
TRBD1,TRBV4-1,.,TRBJ1-5,CASSQEGQRGQPQHF,TGCGCCAGCAGCCAGGAGGGACAGCGGGGTCAGCCCCAGCATTTT
.,TRBV6-5,few,TRBJ2-5,CASSAQGRIGETQYF,TGTGCCAGCAGTGCACAGGGTAGGATCGGGGAGACCCAGTACTTC
.,TRBV5-1,many,TRBJ1-1,CASRTELNTEAFF,TGCGCCAGTAGAACCGAGCTGAACACTGAAGCTTTCTTT
.,TRBV5-1,few,TRBJ1-6,CASSGTGSNNSPLHF,TGCGCCAGCAGCGGAACTGGCAGTAATAATTCACCCCTCCACTTT
.,TRBV10-1,.,TRBJ1-5,CASSENGRPQHF,TGCGCCAGCAGTGAGAACGGGAGGCCCCAGCATTTT
.,TRBV27,.,TRBJ1-4,CASSTEPGRLNEKLFF,TGTGCCAGCAGTACCGAACCGGGACGACTAAATGAAAAACTGTTTTTT
.,TRBV5-6,.,TRBJ2-3,CASSLERAYTDTQYF,TGTGCCAGCAGCTTGGAGCGGGCCTACACAGATACGCAGTATTTT
TRBD2,TRBV3-1,many,TRBJ2-3,CASSLAYGTSGLGTDTQYF,TGTGCCAGCAGCCTCGCGTACGGGACTAGCGGTTTGGGCACAGATACGCAGTATTTT
.,TRBV7-9,.,TRBJ2-5,CASSLGTLNRETQYF,TGTGCCAGCAGCTTAGGGACGCTAAACCGGGAGACCCAGTACTTC
TRBD1,TRBV7-9,many,TRBJ1-2,CASSDGWGQSYYGYTF,TGTGCCAGCAGCGACGGTTGGGGACAGAGCTACTATGGCTACACCTTC
.,TRBV5-1,many,TRBJ2-3,CASSFPGDDTQYF,TGCGCCAGCAGCTTCCCGGGGGACGATACGCAGTATTTT
.,TRBV7-6,many,TRBJ2-1,CASSSPGHRYNEQFF,TGTGCCAGCAGTTCACCGGGACACCGATACAATGAGCAGTTCTTC
TRBD1,TRBV5-1,many,TRBJ2-3,CASSVQGAPTDTQYF,TGCGCCAGCAGCGTCCAGGGGGCCCCCACAGATACGCAGTATTTT
.,TRBV9,few,TRBJ2-3,CASSVEGRSTDTQYF,TGTGCCAGCAGCGTAGAGGGCAGAAGCACAGATACGCAGTATTTT
.,TRBV4-1,.,TRBJ1-1,CASSRPNRLGTEAFF,TGCGCCAGCAGCCGACCGAATCGACTTGGCACTGAAGCTTTCTTT
.,TRBV7-9,many,TRBJ1-6,CASSSQGGSPLHF,TGTGCCAGCAGCTCGCAGGGAGGTTCACCCCTCCACTTT
.,TRBV6-5,few,TRBJ1-1,CASSYGALGTEAFF,TGTGCCAGCAGTTATGGGGCCCTGGGCACTGAAGCTTTCTTT
.,TRBV12-3/TRBV12-4,many,TRBJ2-5,CASRQGGETQYF,TGTGCCAGCCGACAGGGAGGAGAGACCCAGTACTTC
.,TRBV4-1,few,TRBJ2-5,CASSQDFRGSRETQYF,TGCGCCAGCAGCCAAGATTTCAGGGGAAGTAGAGAGACCCAGTACTTC
.,TRBV7-9,many,TRBJ2-1,CASSLRARTYNEQFF,TGTGCCAGCAGCTTACGAGCCAGAACCTACAATGAGCAGTTCTTC
.,TRBV24-1,few,TRBJ2-1,CATSDWGGQQFF,TGTGCCACCAGTGATTGGGGGGGGCAGCAGTTCTTC
TRBD1,TRBV7-9,few,TRBJ1-3,CASSVGQVENTIYF,TGTGCCAGCAGCGTGGGACAGGTGGAAAACACCATATATTTT
TRBD2,TRBV4-2,few,TRBJ2-1,CASSIPRAGGYNEQFF,TGTGCCAGCAGCATCCCCCGGGCGGGGGGCTACAATGAGCAGTTCTTC
.,TRBV20-1,.,TRBJ1-6,CSARSGKESSYNSPLHF,TGCAGTGCTAGATCTGGAAAAGAGAGCTCCTATAATTCACCCCTCCACTTT
TRBD1,TRBV7-2,few,TRBJ1-5,CASSSRQGGQPQHF,TGTGCCAGCAGCTCTAGACAGGGGGGTCAGCCCCAGCATTTT
.,TRBV10-3,many,TRBJ2-5,CAISARRETQYF,TGTGCCATCAGTGCGAGGAGGGAGACCCAGTACTTC
.,TRBV2,many,TRBJ2-1,CASSSGLANEQFF,TGTGCCAGCAGTTCCGGGCTGGCCAATGAGCAGTTCTTC
.,TRBV5-4,many,TRBJ2-5,CASSLVEQETQYF,TGTGCCAGCAGCTTGGTGGAACAAGAGACCCAGTACTTC
TRBD1,TRBV29-1,.,TRBJ1-2,CSVERQGRGYTF,TGCAGCGTTGAACGACAGGGCCGCGGCTACACCTTC
.,TRBV6-6,many,TRBJ1-1,CASSYDLGGGDTEAFF,TGTGCCAGCAGTTACGATTTGGGGGGTGGGGACACTGAAGCTTTCTTT
.,TRBV7-8,many,TRBJ1-1,CASSLITGNTEAFF,TGTGCCAGCAGCTTAATTACAGGGAACACTGAAGCTTTCTTT
.,TRBV7-2,few,TRBJ1-2,CASSPRLVNYGYTF,TGTGCCAGCAGCCCTCGGCTCGTCAACTATGGCTACACCTTC
TRBD1,TRBV28,.,TRBJ1-2,CASSPTGSPYGYTF,TGTGCCAGCAGTCCGACAGGGTCGCCCTATGGCTACACCTTC
TRBD2,TRBV11-2,few,TRBJ2-5,CASSLRAGVRETQYF,TGTGCCAGCAGCTTGAGAGCGGGGGTGAGGGAGACCCAGTACTTC
.,TRBV7-6,many,TRBJ1-5,CASSLGLGQPQHF,TGTGCCAGCAGCTTAGGACTCGGTCAGCCCCAGCATTTT
.,TRBV20-1,few,TRBJ2-5,CSARDLELGTQYF,TGCAGTGCTAGAGACCTAGAATTGGGGACCCAGTACTTC
TRBD1,TRBV18,few,TRBJ1-6,CASSPDRAAPLHF,TGTGCCAGCTCACCAGACAGGGCTGCACCCCTCCACTTT
.,TRBV18,few,TRBJ2-1,CASSPLDEQFF,TGTGCCAGCTCACCATTGGATGAGCAGTTCTTC